The rows below give T cell receptor beta chains drawn from one sample of a study of vaccination effects on CD4 cells after COVID-19. Profiling relied on immunoSEQ multiplex PCR, and the TCRdb table lists in-frame clones only, not all of them. The sample yields about 59,000 clones, around 78% seen once. These receptors' antigens are unknown. The material sequenced was CD4+ T cells from PBMCs cultured with HCoV-OC43 spike peptides, taken after COVID-19 vaccination. The receptors stem from a human donor who received a COVID-19 vaccine. Both conserved end residues are part of each CDR3. Fields, in order: V gene, J gene, D gene, clone size, CDR3 protein, CDR3 DNA. A D gene is named only where the DNA matches it firmly. Not all rows give a size; the values are once, few, many and, for expanded clones, a class.

TRBV7-2	TRBJ1-4	.	once	CASSPNLRQGNEKLFF	TGTGCCAGCAGCCCCAACCTTAGGCAGGGGAATGAAAAACTGTTTTTT
TRBV30	TRBJ1-6	.	few	CAWTEGGSWGSPLHF	TGTGCCTGGACTGAGGGCGGTAGTTGGGGTTCACCCCTCCACTTT
TRBV12-2	TRBJ1-5	.	.	CASRLDQPQHF	TGTGCAAGTCGCTTAGATCAGCCCCAGCATTTT
TRBV7-2	TRBJ2-5	.	.	CASTLTSRETQYF	TGTGCCAGCACCCTAACCTCACGAGAGACCCAGTACTTC
TRBV12-3/TRBV12-4	TRBJ2-1	.	.	CASALHQSGQQFF	TGTGCCAGCGCCCTCCACCAAAGCGGGCAGCAGTTCTTC
TRBV19	TRBJ1-3	.	.	CASRKSRSGNTIYF	TGTGCCAGTAGAAAAAGTAGGTCTGGAAACACCATATATTTT
TRBV2	TRBJ2-3	TRBD2	.	CASSEVAGNTDTQYF	TGTGCCAGCAGTGAAGTAGCGGGGAACACAGATACGCAGTATTTT
TRBV2	TRBJ1-5	.	.	CASSGPVTYSNQPQHF	TGTGCCAGCAGTGGACCCGTCACGTATAGCAATCAGCCCCAGCATTTT
TRBV2	TRBJ1-1	.	.	CASSGAGRSGILAFF	TGTGCCAGCAGTGGTGCGGGGAGGTCCGGTATTTTGGCTTTCTTT
TRBV13	TRBJ2-3	.	once	CASSPTGWDTQYF	TGTGCCAGCAGCCCAACCGGGTGGGATACGCAGTATTTT
TRBV24-1	TRBJ2-5	TRBD1	.	CATSGPGQYFRETQYF	TGTGCCACCAGTGGACCGGGACAGTATTTTAGAGAGACCCAGTACTTC
TRBV15	TRBJ1-6	.	.	CATSRDTTGGEGSPLHF	TGTGCCACCAGCAGAGATACAACAGGAGGAGAGGGGTCACCCCTCCACTTT
TRBV30	TRBJ2-3	.	.	CAWSTSTDTQYF	TGTGCCTGGAGCACTAGCACAGATACGCAGTATTTT
TRBV29-1	TRBJ1-2	.	.	CSVEDWANDGYTF	TGCAGCGTTGAAGATTGGGCCAACGATGGCTACACCTTC
TRBV2	TRBJ1-5	.	.	CASSAGSYSNQPQHF	TGTGCCAGCAGCGCCGGTAGTTATAGCAATCAGCCCCAGCATTTT
TRBV28	TRBJ2-3	TRBD1	.	CASSLLTGGYTDTQYF	TGTGCCAGCAGTTTACTGACAGGGGGTTACACAGATACGCAGTATTTT
TRBV19	TRBJ1-5	TRBD1	.	CASSLTGGPNQPQHF	TGTGCCAGTAGTTTAACAGGGGGACCCAATCAGCCCCAGCATTTT
TRBV20-1	TRBJ1-5	.	.	CSASASNQPQHF	TGCAGTGCTAGTGCTAGCAATCAGCCCCAGCATTTT
TRBV5-4	TRBJ2-5	.	.	CASSPDQNQETQYF	TGTGCCAGCAGCCCAGATCAGAACCAAGAGACCCAGTACTTC
TRBV4-1	TRBJ2-4	.	.	CASSQVAEGKNIQYF	TGCGCCAGCAGCCAAGTTGCCGAGGGGAAAAACATTCAGTACTTC
TRBV18	TRBJ1-2	.	.	CASSPPGGFNYGYTF	TGTGCCAGCTCACCACCGGGGGGATTTAACTATGGCTACACCTTC
TRBV5-1	TRBJ2-1	TRBD1	.	CASSLEPGQGFNEQFF	TGCGCCAGCAGCCTTGAACCGGGACAGGGGTTCAATGAGCAGTTCTTC
TRBV2	TRBJ1-2	TRBD1	.	CARTGGDYGYTF	TGTGCCAGGACAGGGGGCGACTATGGCTACACCTTC
TRBV24-1	TRBJ2-3	.	once	CATSRKGPLSPDTQYF	TGTGCCACTTCTCGAAAGGGCCCTTTAAGCCCAGATACGCAGTATTTT
TRBV18	TRBJ2-1	.	.	CASSPMGPTYNEQFF	TGTGCCAGCTCACCAATGGGACCGACCTACAATGAGCAGTTCTTC
TRBV19	TRBJ1-2	.	.	CASSIGPDRPGYGYTF	TGTGCCAGTAGTATCGGGCCCGACAGGCCGGGGTATGGCTACACCTTC
TRBV7-9	TRBJ1-1	.	once	CASSLRGRVNTEAFF	TGTGCCAGCAGCTTAAGGGGGAGAGTGAACACTGAAGCTTTCTTT